This paragraph reports one T cell receptor (beta chain). This specimen comes from a study of CD8 T cells in Susac syndrome. Study-wide background: Patients with Susac syndrome had blood drawn and were at that point therapy-naive, on corticosteroids, or on intravenous immunoglobulin alone.

CDR1 and CDR2 (germline): DFQATT, SNEGSKA (reference sequence). This CDR3 contains 14 residues. V trimming: 3 bases; J trimming: 7 bases; junction bases outside the gene matches: 5. With random hexamers, reverse transcription was performed on roughly 0.5 to 1 ug of RNA. One entry per CDR3 protein, called by TCRdb with MiXCR from the immunoSEQ multiplex PCR reads. Among around 150,000 distinct CDR3 sequences listed, 95% were seen once. Input material: CD4+ T cells from PBMCs. The source is a human donor with Susac syndrome. The rearrangement links TRBV20-1 to TRBJ2-1, with 11 nucleotides matching TRBD2. CDR3 DNA: TGCAGTGCTAGTAGCAGACTAGCGGGGAATGAGCAGTTCTTC. It encodes CSASSRLAGNEQFF.